What follows are 30 T cell receptor beta chains derived from one specimen sequenced in a study of cytomegalovirus exposure and HLA in healthy donors. The PCR made use of 60 Vbeta and 13 Jbeta primers. Profiling relied on immunoSEQ multiplex PCR, and the TCRdb table lists in-frame clones only, not all of them. This table has 170,000 or so clones, around 80% appearing once. What was sequenced was PBMCs. Receptor source: a man aged 25 to 40 in good health and CMV-seropositive.

The chain combines TRBV11-3 with TRBJ2-1; weak D call: TRBD1 (5 bases). This CDR3 is 14 amino acids long. Germline-derived CDR1 and CDR2 are SGHNT and YENEEA. Trimming shortened V by 2 bases and J by 5 bases, and 10 bases separated the two germline ends. CDR3 residues: CASSLTRVHNEQFF. The CDR3, as DNA: TGTGCCAGCAGCTTAACCAGGGTCCACAATGAGCAGTTCTTC.

The chain is built from TRBV6-5 and TRBJ2-7; 7 positions agree with TRBD2. Germline-derived CDR1 and CDR2 are MNHEY and SVGAGI. This CDR3 has 12 amino acids. V was clipped by 8 bases and J by 2 bases; unmatched bases: 3. CDR3 DNA: TGTGCCAGCGGGACTACAGCCTACGAGCAGTACTTC. It translates to CASGTTAYEQYF.

This chain links TRBV7-2 with TRBJ2-1; 13 bases are a match to TRBD2. V was pared by 5 bases and J by 5 bases, with 3 bases of the junction left unmatched. Germline CDR1 is SGHTA and CDR2 is FQGNSA. The CDR3 spans 15 residues. CDR3 nucleotides: TGTGCCAGCAGCCCAGGACTAGCGGGAGACAATGAGCAGTTCTTC. This gives the protein CASSPGLAGDNEQFF.

The V call is TRBV4-2, the J call TRBJ1-1, with TRBD1 identical over 10 bases. Germline-derived CDR1 and CDR2 are LGHNA and YNFKEQ. The V segment lost 4 bases and the J segment 4 bases; nucleotides outside the gene matches: 12. The CDR3 length is 17 residues. The CDR3 sequence: CASSRERQGAGGTEAFF. CDR3 sequence (DNA): TGTGCCAGCAGCCGGGAAAGACAGGGGGCCGGGGGCACTGAAGCTTTCTTT.

Details on this clone: Relative to the germline gene, one junction end is altered; a read error may explain this. The V gene is TRBV9, the J gene TRBJ2-7; maybe TRBD2 (6 bases). Per germline, CDR1 SGDLS and CDR2 YYNGEE. The CDR3 runs 13 residues. The CDR3 nucleotides read TGTGCCAGCAGCGTCGGGACTGCCTATGAGCAGTACTTC. This encodes CASSVGTAYEQYF.

The V and J genes are TRBV5-1 and TRBJ1-6; D is unclear. The CDR3 extends over 14 amino acids. Germline CDR1 and CDR2: SGHRS and YFSETQ. The V end lost 2 bases, the J end lost 6 bases, and 9 bases lay between the germline ends. Here the CDR3 reads CASSLSGFNSPLHF. DNA for the CDR3: TGCGCCAGCAGCTTAAGCGGGTTTAATTCACCCCTCCACTTT.

The genes are TRBV19 and TRBJ2-3, with D maybe TRBD1 (5 bases). Germline V gene lookup returns CDR1 LNHDA and CDR2 SQIVND (reference sequence). The V gene lost 4 bases and the J gene lost 2 bases, with 10 bases spanning the gap. The CDR3 sequence is 14 residues long. The CDR3 spells CASSKTVYTDTQYF. The CDR3 DNA sequence: TGTGCCAGTAGTAAGACAGTTTACACAGATACGCAGTATTTT.

The rearrangement joins TRBV28 to TRBJ1-2; D is perhaps TRBD1 (5 bases). The CDR3 consists of 12 residues. Per the germline V gene, CDR1 is MDHEN and CDR2 is SYDVKM. The germline V and J ends were trimmed by 2 bases and 8 bases, with 9 bases remaining between them. DNA for the CDR3: TGTGCCAGCAGTTTAATGGGGCACGGCTACACCTTC. This gives the protein CASSLMGHGYTF.

Note on this clone: One end of the junction varies from germline; a read error may be responsible. This CDR3 is CASSETSGGAYEQYF. The CDR3 nucleotides read TGTGCCAGCAGTGAAACTAGCGGGGGCGCCTACGAGCAGTACTTC. The chain uses TRBV10-3 and TRBJ2-7; 11 bases are shared with TRBD2. The germline gives CDR1 ENHRY, CDR2 SYGVKD. CDR3 size: 15 residues.

The chain combines TRBV7-8 with TRBJ2-1, with TRBD2 matching over 7 bases. The CDR3 runs to 15 residues. Germline CDR1 reads SGHVS; CDR2 reads FQNEAQ. J was trimmed by 10 bases and V by 1 base; bases with no gene match: 10. The CDR3 bases are TGTGCCAGCAGCTTAGGCGGACTAGGTTCTAGGGAGCAGTTCTTC. Encoded protein: CASSLGGLGSREQFF.

For the CDR3, the DNA is TGCGCCAGCAGCTCGCTGAATTTACCGGGACAGGGACCTTTGAACACTGAAGCTTTCTTT. It yields the protein CASSSLNLPGQGPLNTEAFF. The chain uses TRBV5-1 and TRBJ1-1; 9 nucleotides line up with TRBD1. Germline V lookup: CDR1 SGHRS, CDR2 YFSETQ. The CDR3 contains 20 residues. Trimming removed 3 bases from V and 0 bases from J; junction bases left unmatched: 18.

The rearrangement joins TRBV25-1 to TRBJ1-4; TRBD1 agrees at 9 bases. CDR1 and CDR2 from the germline V gene are MGHDK and SYGVNS. The V and J ends lost 5 bases and 14 bases, in that order; junction bases with no gene match: 15. The CDR3 totals 15 residues. The CDR3 loop is CASSFPGTGLSGLFF. The CDR3 DNA follows: TGTGCCAGCAGTTTTCCCGGGACAGGGCTTTCAGGTCTGTTTTTT.

The chain is built from TRBV4-1 and TRBJ1-3; tentative D call: TRBD1 (5 bases). Trimming removed 1 base at V and 3 bases at J, with 13 bases between. Germline CDR1 MGHRA, CDR2 YSYEKL. The CDR3 runs to 16 residues. CDR3 region: CASSQGKGNGGNTIYF. CDR3 sequence (DNA): TGCGCCAGCAGCCAAGGGAAGGGGAACGGTGGAAACACCATATATTTT.

This clone was counted a few times. The rearrangement links TRBV7-9 to TRBJ1-2, with 8 bases lining up with TRBD1. CDR1 SEHNR and CDR2 FQNEAQ come from the germline V gene (reference sequence). J lost 1 base, V lost 5 bases, and 9 bases had no gene match. This CDR3 has 16 residues. The CDR3 DNA reads as TGTGCCAGCAGCGCCGGGACAGGAGGGCTTAACTATGGCTACACCTTC. Protein product: CASSAGTGGLNYGYTF.

The chain uses TRBV30 and TRBJ2-2; TRBD1 aligns across 7 bases. Losses at the gene ends were 0 bases for V and 6 bases for J; bases not matched to a gene: 7. From germline, CDR1 is GTSNPN and CDR2 SVGIG (reference sequence). This CDR3 spans 15 amino acids. As DNA, the CDR3 is TGTGCCTGGAGTGTAAAGGGGGCGAGGTCCGGGGAGCTGTTTTTT. It codes for CAWSVKGARSGELFF.

This rearrangement joins TRBV15 to TRBJ1-1; D gene uncertain. Per the germline V gene, CDR1 is LNHNV and CDR2 is YYDKDF (reference sequence). Trimming shortened V by 0 bases and J by 4 bases, and 12 bases separated the two germline ends. This CDR3 is 15 amino acids long. CDR3 sequence: CATSRDGSLGTEAFF. The CDR3 DNA is TGTGCCACCAGCAGAGACGGGTCGTTAGGCACTGAAGCTTTCTTT.

This chain joins TRBV18 and TRBJ2-4, with 11 nucleotides matching TRBD2. The CDR3 has 15 amino acids. Germline lookup yields CDR1 KGHSH and CDR2 LQKENI. The trim removed 3 bases at V and 3 bases at J, leaving 1 base unmatched. CDR3 sequence (DNA): TGTGCCAGCTCACCTGGGACTAGCGGCAAAAACATTCAGTACTTC. It is translated as CASSPGTSGKNIQYF.

This clone was seen only once. This chain's CDR3 is CASSYYAGQNTEAFF. In nucleotides, the CDR3 is TGTGCCAGCAGTTATTATGCGGGCCAGAACACTGAAGCTTTCTTT. The V call is TRBV27, the J call TRBJ1-1, with no clear D. The CDR3 loop spans 15 amino acids. The V and J ends lost 4 bases and 1 base respectively, with 13 bases between them. Germline CDR1 reads MNHEY; CDR2 reads SMNVEV (reference sequence).

The sample holds a few counts of this clone. This rearrangement joins TRBV5-1 to TRBJ2-7; 7 bases line up with TRBD1. There are 14 residues in the CDR3. V shed 2 bases and J 3 bases; nucleotides not matched to a gene: 5. Germline V CDR1 and CDR2: SGHRS, YFSETQ. CDR3 amino acids: CASSFTGQDYEQYF. The CDR3 coding sequence is TGCGCCAGCAGCTTTACAGGACAGGACTACGAGCAGTACTTC. The full variable domain, in which reference TRBV5-1 and TRBJ2-7 provide the parts outside the CDR3, is KAGVTQTPRYLIKTRGQQVTLSCSPISGHRSVSWYQQTPGQGLQFLFEYFSETQRNKGNFPGRFSGRQFSNSRSEMNVSTLELGDSALYLCASSFTGQDYEQYFGPGTRLTVT.

The V call is TRBV7-6, the J call TRBJ1-2, with 11 positions matching TRBD1. V was clipped by 5 bases and J by 7 bases; unmatched bases: 3. Germline V gives CDR1 SGHVS, CDR2 FNYEAQ. The CDR3 is 13 residues long. This CDR3 reads CASSVGTGGGYTF. The CDR3 DNA sequence: TGTGCCAGCAGCGTGGGGACAGGGGGTGGCTACACCTTC. Based on the CDR3 plus reference TRBV7-6 and TRBJ1-2, the full variable domain is GAGVSQSPRYKVTKRGQDVALRCDPISGHVSLYWYRQALGQGPEFLTYFNYEAQQDKSGLPNDRFSAERPEGSISTLTIQRTEQRDSAMYRCASSVGTGGGYTFGSGTRLTVV.

The chain carries TRBV7-8 and TRBJ2-5; 7 bases match TRBD1. The end of the DNA aligns better with TRBJ2-7, so the J call may be wrong. This CDR3 comprises 15 residues. Germline V gene lookup returns CDR1 SGHVS and CDR2 FQNEAQ. The CDR3 loop reads CASSLDRVSSYEQYF. CDR3 DNA sequence: TGTGCCAGCAGCCTCGACAGGGTGAGCTCCTACGAGCAGTACTTC.

The gene calls are TRBV27 and TRBJ1-4; 8 bases are shared with TRBD1. V gave up 0 bases and J gave up 8 bases; unmatched junction bases: 8. Looked up from germline, CDR1 is MNHEY and CDR2 is SMNVEV (reference sequence). This CDR3 contains 16 residues. In DNA, the CDR3 is TGTGCCAGCAGTTTATCCACTTCGGACAGGGACGAAAAACTGTTTTTT. Residues: CASSLSTSDRDEKLFF. The entire variable domain, with the rest obtained from reference TRBV27 and TRBJ1-4, is as follows: EAQVTQNPRYLITVTGKKLTVTCSQNMNHEYMSWYRQDPGLGLRQIYYSMNVEVTDKGDVPEGYKVSRKEKRNFPLILESPSPNQTSLYFCASSLSTSDRDEKLFFGSGTQLSVL.

This chain joins TRBV7-8 and TRBJ2-3; D remains ambiguous. This CDR3 is built from 13 residues. Trimming removed 6 bases from V and 2 bases from J, with 9 bases in between. CDR1 and CDR2 (germline): SGHVS, FQNEAQ. The CDR3 loop is CASRLRITDTQYF. The CDR3, as DNA: TGTGCCAGCAGGCTCAGGATCACAGATACGCAGTATTTT.

The CDR3 spells CASSLYGGVNQPQHF. The CDR3 bases are TGTGCCAGCAGCTTATACGGAGGGGTTAATCAGCCCCAGCATTTT. J is TRBJ1-5 and V is TRBV7-8; weak D call: TRBD1 (5 bases). With 2 bases removed from V and 4 bases from J, the gap between germline ends came to 12 bases. CDR3 size: 15 residues. From germline, CDR1 is SGHVS and CDR2 FQNEAQ.

The chain uses TRBV11-2 and TRBJ2-7; 9 bases are a match to TRBD2. Losses at the gene ends were 5 bases for V and 3 bases for J; bases not matched to a gene: 8. Germline V lookup: CDR1 SGHAT, CDR2 FQNNGV. This CDR3 has 15 amino acids. CDR3: CASSGRLAVRYEQYF. Here the CDR3 DNA reads TGTGCCAGCAGCGGACGACTAGCGGTGCGCTACGAGCAGTACTTC.

This clone was seen a single time. The rearrangement links TRBV27 to TRBJ1-1; 7 nucleotides match TRBD1. Germline CDR1 is MNHEY and CDR2 is SMNVEV (reference sequence). CDR3 size: 14 residues. V shed 4 bases, J shed 6 bases, and the junction held 8 bases outside the gene matches. The CDR3 here is CASSSTGVWPEAFF. The CDR3 nucleotides read TGTGCCAGCAGTTCTACAGGGGTCTGGCCTGAAGCTTTCTTT.

V usage is TRBV19 and J usage is TRBJ1-5; a weak D match, TRBD1 (6 bases). CDR1 and CDR2 from the germline V gene are LNHDA and SQIVND (reference sequence). The CDR3 consists of 14 residues. V lost 5 bases, J lost 1 base, and 9 bases lay in between. DNA for the CDR3: TGTGCCAGTAGTCAGGGGAACAGCAATCAGCCCCAGCATTTT. Translation gives CASSQGNSNQPQHF.

The CDR3 coding sequence is TGCGCCAGCAGCTTTACCGAGGACACTGAAGCTTTCTTT. It specifies CASSFTEDTEAFF. The chain is built from TRBV5-1 and TRBJ1-1; D call uncertain. This CDR3 is built from 13 residues. V was shortened by 2 bases and J by 3 bases, with 8 bases between the two germline ends. CDR1 is SGHRS, CDR2 YFSETQ, per germline.

This clone has just a few counts. The gene calls are TRBV7-9 and TRBJ1-2; 8 positions agree with TRBD1. CDR3 length: 12 residues. Germline-derived CDR1 and CDR2 are SEHNR and FQNEAQ (reference sequence). V was clipped by 4 bases and J by 8 bases; unmatched bases: 3. The CDR3 here is CASSYDRGGYTF. CDR3 coding DNA: TGTGCCAGCAGCTACGACAGGGGCGGCTACACCTTC.

The genes are TRBV6-1 and TRBJ1-2; the D is unclear. The V end was cut by 2 bases, the J end by 4 bases, with 11 bases between. This CDR3 has 14 amino acids. CDR1 is MNHNS and CDR2 is SASEGT in the germline V gene. The CDR3 sequence is CASSELRLSYGYTF. For the CDR3, the DNA is TGTGCCAGCAGTGAATTGAGGCTGAGCTATGGCTACACCTTC.